This record concerns one T cell receptor beta chain sequence. Its antigen is still unknown. The PBMCs were taken from less than 11 ml of fresh peripheral blood. The data originate from a study of T cells in Graves' hyperthyroidism and ophthalmopathy. Study-wide background: Peripheral blood was secured at the point of initial diagnosis, before any treatment.

Overall study findings and caveats: Ophthalmopathy and stable hyperthyroidism were separated by a 13 V-J model. Among thyroid clonotypes expanded above 0.001, most also appeared in blood.

Amplified regions were TCR beta CDR3 sequences from RNA transcripts. A set of HTBI primers served as the primers for a first-round RT-PCR of the TCR CDR3. TCRdb processed the multiplex PCR reads anew with MiXCR; each CDR3 protein has one entry. Of approximately 690,000 distinct CDR3 sequences in the sample, around 21% were seen once. Sequenced sample: blood. This receptor was taken from a man aged 25 to 40 with Graves' ophthalmopathy.

CDR3 coding DNA: TGTGCCAGCAGTTTACCGACCCGACTGAATTCACCCCTCCACTTT. Protein: CASSLPTRLNSPLHF. This chain connects TRBV28 to TRBJ1-6; D ambiguous. V lost 2 bases, J lost 7 bases, and 12 bases lay in between. The CDR3 runs to 15 residues. The germline CDR1 and CDR2 sequences are MDHEN and SYDVKM.